Below are 26 T cell receptor beta chains sequenced from a single sample in a study of T cells after yellow fever vaccination. TCRdb re-analysed the 5' RACE reads in MiXCR, keeping a single row per CDR3 protein. The data contain 620,000 or so distinct CDR3 sequences, around 17% of them singletons. The sample in question was PBMCs, obtained 5 days after the first yellow fever vaccination. The receptors shown here come from a man younger than 35 who received the YFV17D yellow fever vaccine.

In its sample, this clonotype was seen a few times. As DNA, the CDR3 is TGTGCCAGCAAGGATTACAGGGCTGTGGAGCTGTTTTTT. It yields the protein CASKDYRAVELFF. The rearrangement links TRBV6-1 to TRBJ2-2, with D perhaps matching TRBD1 (6 bases). Per the germline V gene, CDR1 is MNHNS and CDR2 is SASEGT. CDR3 size: 13 residues. Trimming cost V 7 bases and J 10 bases, with 16 bases left between them.

This sequence joins TRBV7-2 and TRBJ1-3; perhaps TRBD1 as D (6 bases). From germline, CDR1 is SGHTA and CDR2 FQGNSA. This CDR3 has 17 residues. Deletions cut 0 bases from V and 4 bases from J, with 16 bases between. CDR3 amino acids: CASSLAQAGAKGNTIYF. The CDR3 bases are TGTGCCAGCAGCTTAGCCCAAGCAGGGGCAAAAGGAAACACCATATATTTT. Combining the CDR3 with reference TRBV7-2 and TRBJ1-3 gives the whole variable domain GAGVSQSPSNKVTEKGKDVELRCDPISGHTALYWYRQSLGQGLEFLIYFQGNSAPDKSGLPSDRFSAERTGGSVSTLTIQRTQQEDSAVYLCASSLAQAGAKGNTIYFGEGSWLTVV.

The chain recombines TRBV13 with TRBJ2-3, with 16 bases aligning to TRBD2. Germline loops: CDR1 PRHDT, CDR2 FYEKMQ (reference sequence). Trimming at V came to 11 bases and at J to 4 bases, leaving 15 bases not matched to a gene. This CDR3 region has 18 residues. The CDR3 loop is CAFSLWAGLAGGPDTQYF. In nucleotides, the CDR3 is TGTGCCTTCAGCCTTTGGGCGGGACTAGCGGGGGGGCCAGATACGCAGTATTTT.

This clonotype was seen a handful of times. The rearrangement joins TRBV13 to TRBJ2-4; no definite D call. The V end was cut by 2 bases, the J end by 7 bases, with 9 bases between. The CDR3 loop spans 13 amino acids. In germline, CDR1 is PRHDT, CDR2 FYEKMQ (reference sequence). The CDR3, as DNA: TGTGCCAGCAGCTTACGGTTAACGAACATTCAGTACTTC. Its translation: CASSLRLTNIQYF. Full variable domain (missing parts from reference TRBV13 and TRBJ2-4): AAGVIQSPRHLIKEKRETATLKCYPIPRHDTVYWYQQGPGQDPQFLISFYEKMQSDKGSIPDRFSAQQFSDYHSELNMSSLELGDSALYFCASSLRLTNIQYFGAGTRLSVL.

This clonotype was seen at least ten times. The rearrangement joins TRBV7-2 to TRBJ2-1; a possible D gene is TRBD2 (7 bases). V was shortened by 4 bases and J by 7 bases, with 17 bases between the two germline ends. Germline CDR1 SGHTA, CDR2 FQGNSA. The CDR3 consists of 15 residues. CDR3 region: CASSSWGGPGNEQFF. Here the CDR3 DNA reads TGTGCCAGCAGCTCCTGGGGGGGGCCAGGGAATGAGCAGTTCTTC.

V is TRBV5-1 and J is TRBJ2-3, with TRBD1 matching 7 bases. The CDR3 loop spans 14 amino acids. V lost 4 bases to trimming and J lost 3 bases; unmatched junction nucleotides: 5. The germline CDR1 and CDR2 sequences are SGHRS and YFSETQ. CDR3 sequence (DNA): TGCGCCAGCAGCCGAGGACAGGTGACAGATACGCAGTATTTT. Protein sequence: CASSRGQVTDTQYF.

The chain couples TRBV4-1 to TRBJ2-1; possibly TRBD2 for D (5 bases). Trimming took 1 base from V and 8 from J, leaving 9 bases between them. Germline V gives CDR1 MGHRA, CDR2 YSYEKL. There are 13 residues in the CDR3. The CDR3 region has the DNA TGCGCCAGCAGCCAAGTGGGAGCCGATGAGCAGTTCTTC. Translated, it gives CASSQVGADEQFF.

The J gene is TRBJ2-3, the V gene TRBV5-1; weak D call: TRBD2 (5 bases). Trimming cost V 4 bases and J 4 bases, with 16 bases left between them. The CDR3 is 15 amino acids. Germline lookup yields CDR1 SGHRS and CDR2 YFSETQ. The CDR3 loop reads CASSPDARRADTQYF. The CDR3 DNA reads TGCGCCAGCAGCCCGGATGCAAGGCGGGCAGATACGCAGTATTTT.

This clonotype was counted only a few times. The rearrangement joins TRBV7-9 to TRBJ2-7; D possibly matches TRBD1 or TRBD2 (5 bases each). The V gene lost 5 bases and the J gene lost 0 bases, with 11 bases spanning the gap. The CDR3 totals 14 residues. Germline V gene sequence: CDR1 SEHNR, CDR2 FQNEAQ (reference sequence). CDR3 sequence: CASSQAGTSYEQYV. As DNA, the CDR3 is TGTGCCAGCAGCCAGGCAGGGACCTCCTACGAGCAGTACGTC.

This rearrangement joins TRBV20-1 to TRBJ2-5; D unresolved. Trimming shortened V by 3 bases and J by 4 bases, and 3 bases separated the two germline ends. The CDR3 has 10 amino acids. The germline V gene encodes CDR1 DFQATT and CDR2 SNEGSKA (reference sequence). This CDR3 is CSARLETQYF. DNA for the CDR3: TGCAGTGCTAGGTTAGAGACCCAGTACTTC.

This clonotype was picked up a small number of times. V is TRBV6-2 or TRBV6-3 and J is TRBJ2-7; D might be TRBD2 (5 bases). The V gene lost 5 bases and the J gene lost 4 bases, with 9 bases spanning the gap. The CDR3 is made up of 12 amino acids. Germline CDR1 is MNHEY and CDR2 is SVGEGT. This CDR3 reads CASSDEGYEQYV. CDR3 DNA sequence: TGTGCCAGCAGTGATGAGGGTTACGAGCAGTACGTC.

The chain links TRBV24-1 to TRBJ2-1; 7 bases line up with TRBD1. The CDR3 is 16 amino acids. Trimming cost V 6 bases and J 3 bases; bases outside gene matches: 10. Germline V lookup: CDR1 KGHDR, CDR2 SFDVKD. DNA for the CDR3: TGTGCCACCAGTTTAGGGAACAGGGGTGGCTACAATGAGCAGTTCTTC. This encodes CATSLGNRGGYNEQFF.

This clonotype was counted only a few times. The rearrangement links TRBV2 to TRBJ1-2; 10 bases match TRBD1. Losses at the gene ends were 6 bases for V and 1 base for J; bases not matched to a gene: 5. The CDR3 spans 15 residues. Germline-derived CDR1 and CDR2 are SNHLY and FYNNEI. The CDR3 bases are TGTGCCAGCAGCAGGACAGGGGGGGATAACTATGGCTACACCTTC. This translates into CASSRTGGDNYGYTF.

CDR3 DNA: TGCAGCGTTCCCGGGGGGCGTACCTACAATGAGCAGTTCTTC. It yields the protein CSVPGGRTYNEQFF. This sequence joins TRBV29-1 and TRBJ2-1; maybe TRBD2 (7 bases). Looked up from germline, CDR1 is SQVTM and CDR2 is ANQGSEA. The CDR3 sequence is 14 residues long. The ends were cut back, 5 bases at V and 2 bases at J, with 13 bases in the middle.

The table lists this clonotype with a few counts. A much larger clone is a single base away; this may be a read error. This chain links TRBV6-5 with TRBJ1-1; D is ambiguous. V was pared by 6 bases and J by 1 base, with 3 bases between. CDR3 length: 11 residues. Per germline, CDR1 MNHEY and CDR2 SVGAGI. CDR3 region: CASRWNTEAFF. The CDR3 bases are TGTGCCAGCAGGTGGAACACTGAAGCTTTCTTT.

This clonotype appeared a single time. The chain couples TRBV5-1 to TRBJ1-1, with 9 bases aligning to TRBD1. V dropped 7 bases and J dropped 5; count of bases not matched to a gene: 15. The CDR3 contains 16 residues. Looked up from germline, CDR1 is SGHRS and CDR2 is YFSETQ. The CDR3: CASAWGATGGFTEAFF. The CDR3, as DNA: TGCGCCAGCGCGTGGGGGGCAACAGGGGGCTTTACTGAAGCTTTCTTT.

The chain couples TRBV5-1 to TRBJ2-4, with D perhaps TRBD1 (5 bases). Deletions cut 3 bases from V and 6 bases from J, with 10 bases between. This CDR3 region has 13 residues. Germline V CDR1 and CDR2: SGHRS, YFSETQ. CDR3 nucleotide sequence: TGCGCCAGCAGCTCACCAAGGGGAAACATTCAGTACTTC. Its translation: CASSSPRGNIQYF.

The rearrangement links TRBV7-2 to TRBJ1-5; the D gene is possibly TRBD1 (6 bases). Germline-derived CDR1 and CDR2 are SGHTA and FQGNSA. This CDR3 comprises 15 residues. The V end was cut by 5 bases, the J end by 7 bases, with 18 bases between. The CDR3 loop is CASSVVAGARQPQHF. DNA of the CDR3: TGTGCCAGCAGCGTGGTGGCAGGGGCTCGGCAGCCCCAGCATTTT.

This clonotype was counted between two and nine times. The chain recombines TRBV12-3 or TRBV12-4 with TRBJ1-2, with D uncertain. The ends were cut back, 4 bases at V and 5 bases at J, with 14 bases in the middle. The CDR3 is 14 amino acids. This chain's CDR3 is CASSSGVGFYGYTF. The CDR3 DNA reads TGTGCCAGCAGTTCGGGTGTCGGTTTTTATGGCTACACCTTC.

This clonotype was seen more than once but under ten times. The rearrangement joins TRBV18 to TRBJ1-1; D gene unclear. Germline V lookup: CDR1 KGHSH, CDR2 LQKENI. V lost 2 bases to trimming and J lost 6 bases, with 10 bases between them. The CDR3 is 13 residues long. CDR3: CASSPGTTSEAFF. The CDR3 bases are TGTGCCAGCTCACCAGGAACAACATCTGAAGCTTTCTTT.

The sample holds a few counts of this clonotype. The J gene is TRBJ2-1, the V gene TRBV7-6; 12 bases line up with TRBD1. From germline, CDR1 is SGHVS and CDR2 FNYEAQ. CDR3 size: 16 residues. V shed 3 bases, J shed 6 bases, and the junction held 6 bases outside the gene matches. For the CDR3, the DNA is TGTGCCAGCAGCTTCCTGCCGGGACAGGGGGCCAATGAGCAGTTCTTC. Protein sequence: CASSFLPGQGANEQFF.

CDR3 nucleotide sequence: TGTGCCAGCTCCCCGACCGACAGGGTGGAGTTAGGAGCTTTCTTT. Its protein is CASSPTDRVELGAFF. This sequence joins TRBV6-1 and TRBJ1-1, with 7 bases aligning to TRBD1. The CDR3 spans 15 residues. Germline-derived CDR1 and CDR2 are MNHNS and SASEGT. V was clipped by 8 bases and J by 10 bases; unmatched bases: 19.

This clonotype was detected a few times. The chain joins TRBV2 to TRBJ2-3; perhaps TRBD1 as D (6 bases). The V end lost 2 bases, the J end lost 3 bases, and 9 bases lay between the germline ends. CDR3 length: 14 amino acids. Germline V gene data show CDR1 as SNHLY and CDR2 as FYNNEI. The CDR3 DNA follows: TGTGCCAGCAGTGAATCAGGGGCGACAGATACGCAGTATTTT. Protein sequence: CASSESGATDTQYF.

The chain couples TRBV20-1 to TRBJ2-1; D gene unclear. V lost 3 bases and J lost 4, with 7 bases in between. The CDR3 is 12 amino acids. Germline V CDR1 and CDR2: DFQATT, SNEGSKA (reference sequence). The CDR3 sequence: CSASSAYNEQFF. The CDR3 DNA sequence: TGCAGTGCTAGCTCGGCGTACAATGAGCAGTTCTTC.

This clonotype was counted only a few times. The chain carries TRBV4-2 and TRBJ2-5; D might be TRBD2 (5 bases). Germline lookup yields CDR1 LGHNA and CDR2 YNFKEQ. The CDR3 is 14 residues long. V was cut by 1 base and J by 5 bases, with 11 bases left in between. The CDR3 is CASSQVSQRETQYF. As DNA, the CDR3 is TGTGCCAGCAGCCAAGTATCCCAGCGGGAGACCCAGTACTTC.

This clonotype was found a few times. The rearrangement joins TRBV5-5 to TRBJ2-7; D gene unclear. V was pared by 2 bases and J by 2 bases, with 11 bases between. This CDR3 comprises 14 residues. In germline, CDR1 is SGHKS, CDR2 YYEKEE (reference sequence). CDR3 protein: CASSLISSTYEQYV. The CDR3 DNA is TGTGCCAGCAGCTTAATATCTAGTACCTACGAGCAGTACGTC.